The following is a TCR beta chain sequence with its context. The authors' processing: Amplified reference gene primers provided the basis for estimating nucleated cell counts. The repertoire was sequenced with immunoSEQ multiplex PCR; TCRdb's copy has only in-frame clones and lacks some. V, J and clone size derive from that table, while D and trimming were established from the DNA sequence. The table includes around 59,000 clones, approximately 90% detected once. The sample comes from a study of blood T cell repertoires in COVID-19. Study information: There were acute and convalescent COVID-19 samples, and they came from the United States, Italy and Spain. Sources were T cells, B-cell-depleted T cells, or PBMCs; the material itself was cDNA or gDNA.

This clonotype was obtained from a man in his 60s with acute or convalescent COVID-19. Sequenced material: peripheral blood.

CDR3 protein: CASSFSSGRAKNEQFF. The CDR3 DNA reads TGTGCCAGCAGCTTTTCTAGCGGGAGGGCCAAGAATGAGCAGTTCTTC. The chain employs TRBV7-2 and TRBJ2-1; 12 nucleotides align to TRBD2. J lost 7 bases, V lost 3 bases, and 7 bases had no gene match. Looked up from germline, CDR1 is SGHTA and CDR2 is FQGNSA. CDR3 length: 16 residues.